This T cell receptor beta chain was sequenced in a study of OX40 agonist ivuxolimab in advanced cancers. Study in general: Intravenous ivuxolimab at 0.01 to 10 mg/kg was given to patients every 2 weeks. Partial responses occurred in three patients (one hepatocellular carcinoma, two cutaneous melanoma).

Some clones are missing from TCRdb's copy, which holds only in-frame ones; the method was immunoSEQ multiplex PCR. Here the sample spans 40,000 to 45,000 clones, about 88% being singletons. Patients who had autoimmune disease history or got systemic immunosuppression were left out. Sampling times: baseline, cycle 4 day 1, cycle 7 day 1. The CDR3 sequence is 17 residues long. CDR1 SGHDT and CDR2 YYEEEE come from the germline V gene. V dropped 4 bases and J dropped 0; count of bases not matched to a gene: 4. The clonotype originates from an adult with an advanced solid tumor such as melanoma, head and neck, liver or kidney cancer. The V gene is TRBV5-6, the J gene TRBJ2-3, with TRBD2 matching over 14 bases. The source was CD4+ or CD8+ T cells sorted from blood, collected in a trial of the OX40 agonist ivuxolimab. The CDR3 coding sequence is TGTGCCAGCAGCGTGGGACTAGCGGGGGCTAGCACAGATACGCAGTATTTT. Translation gives CASSVGLAGASTDTQYF.